This entry describes one TCR beta chain. The antigen remains undetermined. Just one base apart from a much larger clone, this may be a read error. Additional DNA sequences in this sample encode the identical CDR3. Deep-level settings were used for running the assay. Method: immunoSEQ multiplex PCR; TCRdb's copy keeps in-frame clones and lacks some. Here the sample spans 1 million to 1.3 million clones, 70% to 80% being singletons. The sample belongs to a study of shared clonotypes between healthy human individuals. Trimming cost V 0 bases and J 4 bases, with 3 bases left between them. Germline V gives CDR1 SGDLS, CDR2 YYNGEE. The CDR3 extends over 12 amino acids. Study-level findings and limits: Investigators collected only blood, and repertoires in tissues likely differ.

This clonotype was sampled from a man aged 18 to 29 in good health. Some clones in this sample may be carry-over from other donors' samples. Sequencing was performed on memory CD4+ T cells from PBMCs. Indicated subset: CD45RA-negative fraction. The rearrangement links TRBV9 to TRBJ2-3; D is undetermined. Here the CDR3 reads CASSVAADTQYF. The DNA for the CDR3 is TGTGCCAGCAGCGTAGCGGCAGATACGCAGTATTTT.